The 29 T cell receptor beta chains listed next were all sequenced from one sample in a study of naive and memory T cell subsets. General observations from the study: Naive repertoires, especially CD8, held a few larger clonotypes, possibly memory cells re-expressing CD45RA.

Two oligonucleotides, mixed equimolar, formed the beta constant-region primer covering TRBC1 and TRBC2. Nested alpha and beta constant-region primers with the SP2 primer drove four PCR rounds on ligated cDNA. In TCRdb, the UMI-ligation and nested PCR reads were re-called with MiXCR into one record per CDR3 protein. The data contain 140,000 to 150,000 distinct CDR3 sequences, approximately 22% of them singletons. What these receptors recognize is not known. Sample: naive CD4+ T cells from blood. Receptors were obtained from a human donor in good health.

The table lists this clonotype with a few counts. The rearrangement links TRBV5-1 to TRBJ2-7; D uncertain. CDR1 is SGHRS, CDR2 YFSETQ, per germline. There are 12 residues in the CDR3. Trimming removed 4 bases at V and 3 bases at J, with 8 bases between. The CDR3 loop reads CASSPDGYEQYF. The CDR3 DNA reads TGCGCCAGCAGCCCGGACGGCTACGAGCAGTACTTC. Complete variable domain (other parts from reference TRBV5-1 and TRBJ2-7): KAGVTQTPRYLIKTRGQQVTLSCSPISGHRSVSWYQQTPGQGLQFLFEYFSETQRNKGNFPGRFSGRQFSNSRSEMNVSTLELGDSALYLCASSPDGYEQYFGPGTRLTVT.

This clonotype was seen a few times. The chain uses TRBV6-4 and TRBJ2-4; D is perhaps TRBD2 (6 bases). CDR3 length: 13 amino acids. With 6 bases removed from V and 5 bases from J, the gap between germline ends came to 11 bases. The germline CDR1 and CDR2 sequences are MRHNA and SNTAGT. In DNA, the CDR3 is TGTGCCAGCAGAACGGGAGCTGAAAACATTCAGTACTTC. This codes for CASRTGAENIQYF.

This clonotype was seen a handful of times. V is TRBV5-1 and J is TRBJ2-1, with D unresolved. With 4 bases removed from V and 0 bases from J, the gap between germline ends came to 11 bases. This CDR3 region has 15 residues. Germline CDR1 SGHRS, CDR2 YFSETQ. The CDR3 nucleotides are TGCGCCAGCAGCCCGCAAGGAAACTCCTACAATGAGCAGTTCTTC. This sequence encodes CASSPQGNSYNEQFF.

The rearrangement joins TRBV12-3 or TRBV12-4 to TRBJ2-5; 12 bases line up with TRBD2. With 5 bases clipped from V and 10 bases from J, the junction kept 11 bases outside the gene matches. The CDR3 has 15 amino acids. CDR3 DNA sequence: TGTGCCAGCAGTCTTGGGCTAGCGGGAGGGGGAGACCAGTACTTC. Residues: CASSLGLAGGGDQYF.

V and J are TRBV12-3 or TRBV12-4 and TRBJ2-3; possible D gene TRBD2, 5 bases. The germline V and J ends were trimmed by 7 bases and 0 bases, with 11 bases remaining between them. This CDR3 has 14 amino acids. Here the CDR3 reads CASTLSASTDTQYF. Written as DNA, the CDR3 is TGTGCCAGCACTCTTAGCGCCAGCACAGATACGCAGTATTTT.

A few counts support this clonotype. The rearrangement uses TRBV6-2 or TRBV6-3 and TRBJ2-1, with no clear D. The CDR3 runs 12 residues. Trimming took 4 bases from V and 4 from J, leaving 5 bases between them. The germline V gene encodes CDR1 MNHEY and CDR2 SVGEGT. The CDR3 nucleotides read TGTGCCAGCAGTTCACGGTACAATGAGCAGTTCTTC. It translates to CASSSRYNEQFF.

The CDR3 DNA reads as TGCGCCAGCAGCTTTGGGGGACAGGATTATGGCTACACCTTC. Translating it yields CASSFGGQDYGYTF. J is TRBJ1-2 and V is TRBV5-1, with 8 bases fitting TRBD1. From germline, CDR1 is SGHRS and CDR2 YFSETQ. Trimming removed 2 bases from V and 5 bases from J; junction bases left unmatched: 5. This CDR3 spans 14 amino acids.

The CDR3 nucleotides are TGCAGTGCTAGAGTACCAGCGGGAGGCCTCACAGATACGCAGTATTTT. It codes for CSARVPAGGLTDTQYF. V gene TRBV20-1 combines with J gene TRBJ2-3; 9 bases agree with TRBD2. The V segment lost 1 base and the J segment 2 bases; nucleotides outside the gene matches: 7. From germline, CDR1 is DFQATT and CDR2 SNEGSKA (reference sequence). The CDR3 length is 16 residues.

This clonotype was counted only a few times. This sequence joins TRBV10-3 and TRBJ2-7; D not resolved. Germline CDR1 and CDR2: ENHRY and SYGVKD. V dropped 4 bases and J dropped 7 bases, with 14 bases sitting between them. The CDR3 runs to 13 residues. CDR3 amino acids: CAISGSGFGEQYF. The CDR3 DNA is TGTGCCATCAGTGGTTCAGGTTTTGGGGAGCAGTACTTC.

The CDR3 here is CASSLSPGTQQFF. The DNA of the CDR3 is TGTGCCAGCAGTTTATCGCCTGGGACTCAGCAGTTCTTC. The V gene is TRBV27, the J gene TRBJ2-1; D might be TRBD2 (6 bases). The CDR3 extends over 13 amino acids. Trimming removed 0 bases from V and 11 bases from J, with 11 bases in between. Germline V gene sequence: CDR1 MNHEY, CDR2 SMNVEV (reference sequence).

This chain uses TRBV9 with TRBJ2-5, with D hard to call. V lost 0 bases and J 6 bases, leaving 9 bases between the germline ends. The V gene's germline CDR1 is SGDLS and CDR2 YYNGEE. The CDR3 runs to 13 residues. The CDR3: CASSVGLGQTQYF. For the CDR3, the DNA is TGTGCCAGCAGCGTAGGCCTGGGTCAGACCCAGTACTTC. Full variable domain (rest looked up from reference TRBV9 and TRBJ2-5): DSGVTQTPKHLITATGQRVTLRCSPRSGDLSVYWYQQSLDQGLQFLIQYYNGEERAKGNILERFSAQQFPDLHSELNLSSLELGDSALYFCASSVGLGQTQYFGPGTRLLVL.

This clonotype was picked up a small number of times. The rearrangement links TRBV2 to TRBJ2-3; no definite D call. V dropped 7 bases and J dropped 4 bases, with 12 bases sitting between them. The CDR3 runs 13 residues. Germline V gene lookup returns CDR1 SNHLY and CDR2 FYNNEI. CDR3 DNA sequence: TGTGCCAGCATCGCCAACCGCGCAGATACGCAGTATTTT. Residues: CASIANRADTQYF.

The chain is built from TRBV9 and TRBJ2-1, with TRBD2 identical over 8 bases. This CDR3 contains 17 residues. From germline, CDR1 is SGDLS and CDR2 YYNGEE. V lost 0 bases, J lost 4 bases, and 9 bases stayed unmatched. The DNA for the CDR3 is TGTGCCAGCAGCGTAGCTGGAGTTAGCGGGAAGTACAATGAGCAGTTCTTC. Translation: CASSVAGVSGKYNEQFF.

This clonotype was seen repeatedly, ten times or more. The chain uses TRBV5-4 and TRBJ2-2; TRBD2 matches 8 bases. The CDR3 contains 16 residues. Germline V gives CDR1 SGHNT, CDR2 YYREEE (reference sequence). The V segment lost 0 bases and the J segment 3 bases; nucleotides outside the gene matches: 4. DNA of the CDR3: TGTGCCAGCAGCTTGGAGGTCGGGAGGGACACCGGGGAGCTGTTTTTT. Amino acid sequence: CASSLEVGRDTGELFF.

In regard to this clonotype: The CDR3 does not end in the conserved phenylalanine or tryptophan, so this is likely a read error. The chain has TRBV7-2 and TRBJ2-4, with 10 bases that match TRBD2. J gave up 6 bases and V 2 bases, and 4 bases lay outside the gene matches. The CDR3 is made up of 15 amino acids. Per germline, CDR1 SGHTA and CDR2 FQGNSA. CDR3 sequence reads: CASSLNRLAGNIQYS. The CDR3 DNA is TGTGCCAGCAGCTTAAACCGACTAGCGGGAAACATTCAGTACTCC.

The CDR3 protein is CASSESGQGVTTDTQYF. The CDR3 DNA is TGCGCCAGCAGTGAGTCCGGACAGGGGGTCACCACAGATACGCAGTATTTT. This chain connects TRBV10-2 to TRBJ2-3, with 10 bases identical to TRBD1. CDR3 length: 17 residues. CDR1 and CDR2 (germline): WSHSY, SAAADI. V gave up 0 bases and J gave up 2 bases; unmatched junction bases: 5.

The chain carries TRBV7-2 and TRBJ2-2, with D possibly TRBD2 on 5 matching bases. Germline-derived CDR1 and CDR2 are SGHTA and FQGNSA. The CDR3 spans 15 residues. Trimming pared 1 base from V and 6 bases from J, leaving 12 bases between. The CDR3 DNA sequence: TGTGCCAGCAGCTTAGGAGGGCTTCTAGCCGGGGAGCTGTTTTTT. The encoded protein is CASSLGGLLAGELFF.

This clonotype was counted a few times. The chain combines TRBV6-2 or TRBV6-3 with TRBJ2-1; 11 bases line up with TRBD2. The trim removed 2 bases at V and 8 bases at J, leaving 11 bases unmatched. CDR1 is MNHEY, CDR2 SVGEGT, per germline. This CDR3 is 17 amino acids long. The CDR3 reads CASSYTLAGALEDEQFF. The CDR3 region has the DNA TGTGCCAGCAGTTACACACTAGCGGGAGCTTTAGAGGATGAGCAGTTCTTC.

In its sample, this clonotype was seen a few times. CDR3 sequence: CASSSPEAGDYEQYF. CDR3 sequence (DNA): TGTGCCAGCAGTTCCCCCGAGGCGGGAGACTACGAGCAGTACTTC. The genes are TRBV25-1 and TRBJ2-7; 7 positions agree with TRBD2. CDR1 and CDR2 from the germline V gene are MGHDK and SYGVNS. This CDR3 comprises 15 residues. Trimming cost V 5 bases and J 3 bases; bases outside gene matches: 10.

This chain connects TRBV19 to TRBJ2-1, with TRBD2 as a possible D gene (7 bases). CDR3 length equals 15 residues. Germline assignment: CDR1 LNHDA and CDR2 SQIVND (reference sequence). Trimming left V 5 bases short and J 10 bases short, with 21 bases between. DNA of the CDR3: TGTGCCAGTAGTGTGGGGGCAAGGACTAGGGGGGAGCAGTTCTTC. The encoded protein is CASSVGARTRGEQFF.

This clonotype was seen only a few times. The rearrangement uses TRBV10-2 and TRBJ2-5; 7 bases line up with TRBD1. The germline gives CDR1 WSHSY, CDR2 SAAADI. The V segment lost 4 bases and the J segment 5 bases; nucleotides outside the gene matches: 1. The CDR3 runs 12 residues. In DNA, the CDR3 is TGCGCCAGCAGTGTACAGGGGGAGACCCAGTACTTC. Translated, it gives CASSVQGETQYF.

The J gene is TRBJ2-3, the V gene TRBV3-1, with 9 bases identical to TRBD2. Germline CDR1 reads LGHDT; CDR2 reads YNNKEL (reference sequence). J was trimmed by 2 bases and V by 1 base; bases with no gene match: 7. The CDR3 runs 17 residues. The CDR3 nucleotides are TGTGCCAGCAGCCAAGGGACTAGCGAGTGGCCCACAGATACGCAGTATTTT. Translating it yields CASSQGTSEWPTDTQYF.

This clonotype was recorded a few times. The chain combines TRBV7-8 with TRBJ1-4; D not certain. The CDR3 spans 14 residues. V lost 8 bases, J lost 5 bases, and 15 bases lay in between. Germline V gene data show CDR1 as SGHVS and CDR2 as FQNEAQ. The CDR3 nucleotides read TGTGCCAGCGAGAGCGACTCCCGGAATGAAAAACTGTTTTTT. Protein product: CASESDSRNEKLFF.

This chain joins TRBV14 and TRBJ2-3, with no clear D. The CDR3 contains 13 residues. Trimming shortened V by 5 bases and J by 2 bases, and 8 bases separated the two germline ends. Germline CDR1 SGHDN, CDR2 FVKESK. CDR3 bases: TGTGCCAGCAGCTGGAGACTCACAGATACGCAGTATTTT. Its protein is CASSWRLTDTQYF.

This clonotype was picked up a small number of times. The chain uses TRBV28 and TRBJ1-6; D possibly corresponds to TRBD1 (5 bases). Germline CDR1 is MDHEN and CDR2 is SYDVKM. The CDR3 loop spans 13 amino acids. Trimming stripped 6 bases from V and 8 bases from J, with 11 bases between. CDR3 amino acids: CASSGYRYSPLHF. The CDR3 region has the DNA TGTGCCAGCAGCGGGTACAGGTATTCACCCCTCCACTTT.

This chain connects TRBV7-8 to TRBJ2-5, with 7 nucleotides matching TRBD2. In germline, CDR1 is SGHVS, CDR2 FQNEAQ. V was pared by 1 base and J by 4 bases, with 12 bases of the junction left unmatched. The CDR3 sequence is 17 residues long. CDR3 region: CASSLGRFGRISETQYF. For the CDR3, the DNA is TGTGCCAGCAGCTTAGGGCGATTCGGGAGGATCTCAGAGACCCAGTACTTC.

This clonotype was seen ten or more times. This chain uses TRBV6-1 with TRBJ2-3; D ambiguous. The CDR3 is 15 residues long. V was trimmed by 4 bases and J by 2 bases, leaving 13 bases between them. The germline V gene has CDR1 MNHNS and CDR2 SASEGT. The CDR3 DNA reads as TGTGCCAGCAGTGGGTTCAATACGCTCACAGATACGCAGTATTTT. It specifies CASSGFNTLTDTQYF.

In this sample, this clonotype turned up a few times. The chain couples TRBV28 to TRBJ2-7, with 9 bases identical to TRBD2. This CDR3 is built from 15 residues. Per the germline V gene, CDR1 is MDHEN and CDR2 is SYDVKM. J lost 3 bases, V lost 2 bases, and 5 bases had no gene match. As DNA, the CDR3 is TGTGCCAGCAGTTTACCCGGGACTAGCTACTACGAGCAGTACTTC. Translation gives CASSLPGTSYYEQYF.

The chain couples TRBV20-1 to TRBJ1-1; D call uncertain. CDR1 is DFQATT and CDR2 is SNEGSKA in the germline V gene (reference sequence). The CDR3 runs 15 residues. With 4 bases removed from V and 5 bases from J, the gap between germline ends came to 20 bases. CDR3 sequence (DNA): TGCAGTGCTATCCCTCTTCTGGGGTCCGGAACTGAAGCTTTCTTT. Translation: CSAIPLLGSGTEAFF.